The 5 T cell receptor beta chains below come from one sample, sequenced in a study of shared clonotypes between healthy human individuals. The method was immunoSEQ multiplex PCR; TCRdb's version includes in-frame clones alone and lacks a portion of them. The sample has about 380,000 clones, roughly 96% seen once. Sequenced material: memory CD8+ T cells sorted from blood. The subset here: CD45RO+ cells pooled with CCR7-negative TemRA cells. Receptor source: a man aged 25 to 45 in good health.

This chain joins TRBV6-5 and TRBJ2-1; TRBD2 matches 14 bases. The V gene end was trimmed by 5 bases and the J gene end by 10 bases; junction bases not matched to a gene: 7. CDR1 is MNHEY and CDR2 is SVGAGI in the germline V gene. This CDR3 spans 15 amino acids. CDR3 amino acids: CASSPRLAGGSEQFF. In nucleotides, the CDR3 is TGTGCCAGCAGTCCAAGACTAGCGGGAGGGTCCGAGCAGTTCTTC.

On this clone: Other nucleotide sequences in the sample specify the same CDR3. V usage is TRBV2 and J usage is TRBJ2-1, with 14 bases aligning to TRBD2. CDR3 length: 15 residues. CDR1 SNHLY and CDR2 FYNNEI come from the germline V gene. V shed 6 bases and J 4 bases; nucleotides not matched to a gene: 2. The CDR3 nucleotides are TGTGCCAGCAGGGGGACTAGCGGGAGTTACAATGAGCAGTTCTTC. Residues: CASRGTSGSYNEQFF.

The chain uses TRBV9 and TRBJ2-1; D is perhaps TRBD1 or TRBD2 (5 bases each). Per germline, CDR1 SGDLS and CDR2 YYNGEE. V lost 0 bases and J 8 bases, leaving 12 bases between the germline ends. The CDR3 is 14 amino acids. CDR3 coding DNA: TGTGCCAGCAGCGTAGCTCCACTAGGGGATGAGCAGTTCTTC. Its protein product is CASSVAPLGDEQFF. The full variable domain, its missing parts supplied by reference TRBV9 and TRBJ2-1, is DSGVTQTPKHLITATGQRVTLRCSPRSGDLSVYWYQQSLDQGLQFLIQYYNGEERAKGNILERFSAQQFPDLHSELNLSSLELGDSALYFCASSVAPLGDEQFFGPGTRLTVL.

The chain links TRBV13 to TRBJ2-3; D is unresolved. CDR1 is PRHDT, CDR2 FYEKMQ, per germline (reference sequence). This CDR3 has 15 residues. V was pared by 4 bases and J by 10 bases, with 21 bases between. For the CDR3, the DNA is TGTGCCAGCAGCTCCGAAAATGGGGTCAGAGAGGCGCAGTATTTT. This codes for CASSSENGVREAQYF.

The genes are TRBV28 and TRBJ2-7; 9 positions agree with TRBD2. The CDR3 length is 15 residues. With 6 bases clipped from V and 7 bases from J, the junction kept 13 bases outside the gene matches. From germline, CDR1 is MDHEN and CDR2 SYDVKM. The CDR3 here is CASRDGGRASGEQYF. Here the CDR3 DNA reads TGTGCCAGCAGAGACGGCGGGAGGGCCTCGGGGGAGCAGTACTTC.